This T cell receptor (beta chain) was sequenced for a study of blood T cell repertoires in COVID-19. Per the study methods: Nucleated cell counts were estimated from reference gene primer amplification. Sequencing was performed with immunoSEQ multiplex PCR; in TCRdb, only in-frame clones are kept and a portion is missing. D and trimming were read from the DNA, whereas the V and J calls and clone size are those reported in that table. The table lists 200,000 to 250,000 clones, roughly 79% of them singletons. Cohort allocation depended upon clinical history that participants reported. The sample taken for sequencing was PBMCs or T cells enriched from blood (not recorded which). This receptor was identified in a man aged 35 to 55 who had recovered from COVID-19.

The CDR3 coding sequence is TGTGCCAGCAGCTTAGCGTTTGACAGAAGCAATCAGCCCCAGCATTTT. The encoded protein is CASSLAFDRSNQPQHF. The chain uses TRBV7-9 and TRBJ1-5; possibly TRBD1 for D (5 bases). The length of the CDR3 is 16 residues. Germline-derived CDR1 and CDR2 are SEHNR and FQNEAQ (reference sequence). V dropped 0 bases and J dropped 1 base, with 10 bases sitting between them.